This is a list of T cell receptor beta chains from one sample in a study of cytomegalovirus exposure and HLA in healthy donors. Only in-frame clones appear in the TCRdb table, and some are missing; sequencing was by immunoSEQ multiplex PCR. The sample lists about 79,000 clones, over 85% occurring once. The sequenced sample was PBMCs. These receptors all stem from a woman in her thirties in good health and CMV-seronegative. Both conserved end residues are part of each CDR3. Each record gives: V gene, J gene, D gene, clone size, CDR3 DNA, CDR3 protein. D genes are given only for firm matches. Only part of the rows carry a size: once, few, many, or a class if the clone is expanded.

v_call: TRBV28
j_call: TRBJ2-3
d_call: TRBD1
clone_size: -
cdr3_nt: TGTGCCAGCAAAAACCTGAGGGACAGGGATCCCGTCAGCACAGATACGCAGTATTTT
cdr3_aa: CASKNLRDRDPVSTDTQYF

v_call: TRBV2
j_call: TRBJ1-2
d_call: -
clone_size: -
cdr3_nt: TGTGCCAGCAGGGCTATCAGGGGTAGCGTGGTTGGCTACACCTTC
cdr3_aa: CASRAIRGSVVGYTF

v_call: TRBV5-4
j_call: TRBJ1-2
d_call: TRBD1
clone_size: -
cdr3_nt: TGTGCCAGCAGATTCGGGACAGACGCTTATGGCTACACCTTC
cdr3_aa: CASRFGTDAYGYTF

v_call: TRBV6-5
j_call: TRBJ2-7
d_call: TRBD1
clone_size: -
cdr3_nt: TGTGCCAGCAGCGACCCGGACAGGGAGTTGAACGAGCAGTACTTC
cdr3_aa: CASSDPDRELNEQYF

v_call: TRBV7-6
j_call: TRBJ2-1
d_call: TRBD1
clone_size: -
cdr3_nt: TGTGCCAGCAGCCCCGGGACAGTGGGTGAGCAGTTCTTC
cdr3_aa: CASSPGTVGEQFF

v_call: TRBV7-2
j_call: TRBJ2-7
d_call: TRBD1
clone_size: -
cdr3_nt: TGTGCCAGCAGCTTAGCGCAGGGACAGGGGGCGCTTCGGGCGGGAGGTAGCCACGAGCAGTACTTC
cdr3_aa: CASSLAQGQGALRAGGSHEQYF

v_call: TRBV4-3
j_call: TRBJ2-3
d_call: TRBD1
clone_size: -
cdr3_nt: TGCGCCAGCAGCCAAGGGGACAGGGTATTCGGCACAGATACGCAGTATTTT
cdr3_aa: CASSQGDRVFGTDTQYF

v_call: TRBV18
j_call: TRBJ2-3
d_call: -
clone_size: -
cdr3_nt: TGTGCCAGCTCACCTTACTCTCGCACAGATACGCAGTATTTT
cdr3_aa: CASSPYSRTDTQYF

v_call: TRBV19
j_call: TRBJ1-1
d_call: -
clone_size: -
cdr3_nt: TGTGCCAGTAGTATAGCAACAGCGAACACTGAAGCTTTCTTT
cdr3_aa: CASSIATANTEAFF

v_call: TRBV28
j_call: TRBJ2-1
d_call: TRBD2
clone_size: -
cdr3_nt: TGTGCCAGCGTCGTAGCGGGGGGGCTCGGTGAGCAGTTCTTC
cdr3_aa: CASVVAGGLGEQFF

v_call: TRBV19
j_call: TRBJ2-3
d_call: TRBD1
clone_size: -
cdr3_nt: TGTGCCAGTAGGATCGACAGGGCGGATACGCAGTATTTT
cdr3_aa: CASRIDRADTQYF

v_call: TRBV19
j_call: TRBJ1-5
d_call: -
clone_size: -
cdr3_nt: TGTGCCAGTAGTATAGAAATGTCTGCGGGCGTCAGTCAGCCCCAGCATTTT
cdr3_aa: CASSIEMSAGVSQPQHF

v_call: TRBV19
j_call: TRBJ2-3
d_call: TRBD2
clone_size: -
cdr3_nt: TGTGCCAGTAGTAGCGGGGGGAGGGGAACAGATACGCAGTATTTT
cdr3_aa: CASSSGGRGTDTQYF

v_call: TRBV14
j_call: TRBJ2-5
d_call: -
clone_size: -
cdr3_nt: TGTGCCAGCAGCCAAGACAGGGTGTCCCAGTACTTC
cdr3_aa: CASSQDRVSQYF

v_call: TRBV6-1
j_call: TRBJ2-7
d_call: TRBD1
clone_size: once
cdr3_nt: TGTGCCAGCAAACGACCGGGACAGGGGTTGGAGCAGTACTTC
cdr3_aa: CASKRPGQGLEQYF

v_call: TRBV9
j_call: TRBJ2-1
d_call: -
clone_size: -
cdr3_nt: TGTGCCAGCAGCGTAGGGACTTACAATGAGCAGTTCTTC
cdr3_aa: CASSVGTYNEQFF

v_call: TRBV30
j_call: TRBJ1-3
d_call: TRBD1
clone_size: -
cdr3_nt: TGTGCCTGGAGTAGGTGGGGACAGTATAGCTCTGGAAACACCATATATTTT
cdr3_aa: CAWSRWGQYSSGNTIYF

v_call: TRBV5-1
j_call: TRBJ2-2
d_call: TRBD2
clone_size: -
cdr3_nt: TGCGCCAGCAGCTTGAGCCTAGCGGGAGCTGGGGAGCTGTTTTTT
cdr3_aa: CASSLSLAGAGELFF

v_call: TRBV27
j_call: TRBJ2-7
d_call: TRBD2
clone_size: -
cdr3_nt: TGTGCCAGCAGTCCGACTCCCGGACCCAGCGGGGGTGAGCAGTACTTC
cdr3_aa: CASSPTPGPSGGEQYF

v_call: TRBV2
j_call: TRBJ1-1
d_call: -
clone_size: -
cdr3_nt: TGTGCCAGCAGTCCCCGGCAGGGCGCTCCCCGAGAAGCTTTCTTT
cdr3_aa: CASSPRQGAPREAFF

v_call: TRBV7-6
j_call: TRBJ2-1
d_call: TRBD1
clone_size: -
cdr3_nt: TGTGCCAGCAGCTCCGGGACAGGGCTCTACAATGAGCAGTTCTTC
cdr3_aa: CASSSGTGLYNEQFF

v_call: TRBV7-9
j_call: TRBJ1-2
d_call: TRBD1
clone_size: -
cdr3_nt: TGTGCCAGCAGTCAATCAGACAGGGAAGGGAGCGGCTACACCTTC
cdr3_aa: CASSQSDREGSGYTF

v_call: TRBV27
j_call: TRBJ2-2
d_call: -
clone_size: once
cdr3_nt: TGTGCCAGCAGTTCGTCCCCGGGGGGCATAATGGGCACCGGGGAGCTGTTTTTT
cdr3_aa: CASSSSPGGIMGTGELFF

v_call: TRBV29-1
j_call: TRBJ1-2
d_call: -
clone_size: -
cdr3_nt: TGCAGCGTTGACAGGGGCTATGGCTACACCTTC
cdr3_aa: CSVDRGYGYTF

v_call: TRBV30
j_call: TRBJ2-5
d_call: TRBD2
clone_size: -
cdr3_nt: TGTGCCTGGAGTCGGGGGGGATACCAAGAGACCCAGTACTTC
cdr3_aa: CAWSRGGYQETQYF

v_call: TRBV7-8
j_call: TRBJ1-1
d_call: -
clone_size: -
cdr3_nt: TGTGCCAGCAGCTTAGTCAGGGGCGTACGCACTGAAGCTTTCTTT
cdr3_aa: CASSLVRGVRTEAFF

v_call: TRBV7-3
j_call: TRBJ1-3
d_call: -
clone_size: -
cdr3_nt: TGTGCCAGCAGCTTAGGAGGGGCGGAAGGAAACACCATATATTTT
cdr3_aa: CASSLGGAEGNTIYF